These T cell receptor beta chains were read from a single sample in a study of T cells in Graves' hyperthyroidism and ophthalmopathy. Each CDR3 protein is one row after TCRdb ran MiXCR on the multiplex PCR reads. The data show approximately 600,000 distinct CDR3 sequences, about a sixth seen once. The source material was blood. These receptors were collected from a woman in her thirties with Graves' hyperthyroidism. The CDR3 runs from the conserved cysteine through the conserved F or W. D genes are given only for firm matches. Not all rows give a size; the values are once, few, many and, for expanded clones, a class.

>-|TRBV3-1|TRBJ2-1|many
TGTGCCAGCAGCCAAATCAGTAGGGCGGGGAATGAGCAGTTCTTC
CASSQISRAGNEQFF
>TRBD1|TRBV30|TRBJ1-1|-
TGTGCCTGGGACAGGGGGACTTCTGAAGCTTTCTTT
CAWDRGTSEAFF
>-|TRBV24-1|TRBJ2-3|-
TGTGCCACCAGTGATAAATTCGCGGGCATTAGCACAGATACGCAGTATTTT
CATSDKFAGISTDTQYF
>-|TRBV6-6|TRBJ2-3|-
TGTGCCAGCAGTTACTCCCTAGCGTTCAGCACAGATACGCAGTATTTT
CASSYSLAFSTDTQYF
>TRBD2|TRBV28|TRBJ2-1|many
TGTGCCAGCAGTGGACTAGCGGGAGGGTATGAGCAGTTCTTC
CASSGLAGGYEQFF
>-|TRBV4-2|TRBJ2-5|few
TGTGCCAGCAGCCAAGATCTGGCTAGCTCTGGGGAGACCCAGTACTTC
CASSQDLASSGETQYF
>-|TRBV5-1|TRBJ1-2|many
TGCGCCAGCAGCTTGGATCCAGCAAACTATGGCTACACCTTC
CASSLDPANYGYTF
>-|TRBV20-1|TRBJ1-5|many
TGCAGTGCAGCCCCAGGTTGGAGCAATCAGCCCCAGCATTTT
CSAAPGWSNQPQHF
>TRBD2|TRBV6-1|TRBJ2-2|-
TGTGCCAGCAGGGGACTAGCGGGATCCACCGGGGAGCTGTTTTTT
CASRGLAGSTGELFF
>TRBD2|TRBV20-1|TRBJ2-7|few
TGCAGTGCTAGAGGGACTAGCGGGAGGTACGCCCGCTACGAGCAGTACTTC
CSARGTSGRYARYEQYF
>-|TRBV5-6|TRBJ2-3|-
TGTGCCAGCAGCTTGGCGACAGTCAATACGCAGTATTTT
CASSLATVNTQYF
>-|TRBV3-1|TRBJ1-6|-
TGTGCCAGCAGCCAAGTATACGGGTCGCATTCACCCCTCCACTTT
CASSQVYGSHSPLHF
>TRBD1|TRBV3-1|TRBJ1-3|many
TGTGCCAGCAGCCAAGGGGGACAGCCCTCTGGAAACACCATATATTTT
CASSQGGQPSGNTIYF
>TRBD2|TRBV28|TRBJ2-1|many
TGTGCCAGCACCCGGACTAGCGGGAAAATCTACAATGAGCAGTTCTTC
CASTRTSGKIYNEQFF
>TRBD2|TRBV30|TRBJ2-1|-
TGTGCCTGGAGTTTTGGACTAGAGAATGAGCAGTTCTTC
CAWSFGLENEQFF
>-|TRBV4-2|TRBJ2-5|many
TGTGCCAGCAGCCAAGAAAGTCTAGCAGCGACCCAGTACTTC
CASSQESLAATQYF
>-|TRBV11-3|TRBJ2-1|many
TGTGCCAGCAGCTTAGGTTTTACGGGGAATGAGCAGTTCTTC
CASSLGFTGNEQFF
>TRBD1|TRBV9|TRBJ2-3|-
TGTGCCAGCAGCGTGCGAGGGGGCTACGACCTTGTAACAGATACGCAGTATTTT
CASSVRGGYDLVTDTQYF
>TRBD1|TRBV6-2/TRBV6-3|TRBJ2-7|-
TGTGCCAGCAGGGAGGGACAGGGAAGGTACGAGCAGTACTTC
CASREGQGRYEQYF
>-|TRBV19|TRBJ1-5|few
TGTGCCAGTAGTAATCCGGGACGGAGCAATCAGCCCCAGCATTTT
CASSNPGRSNQPQHF
>-|TRBV4-1|TRBJ1-1|-
TGCGCCAGCAAACCCGATTGGACAGCGAACACTGAAGCTTTCTTT
CASKPDWTANTEAFF
>-|TRBV11-3|TRBJ2-3|many
TGTGCCAGCAAAGTAGGGCTAGCTACAGATACGCAGTATTTT
CASKVGLATDTQYF
>TRBD2|TRBV20-1|TRBJ2-1|-
TGCAGTGCCGGAACCGGGACTAGCGGGAGAGGGTATGAGCAGTTCTTC
CSAGTGTSGRGYEQFF
>TRBD1|TRBV6-1|TRBJ1-1|many
TGTGCCAGCAGTGCCTTCAGGGGGCGGGACACTGAAGCTTTCTTT
CASSAFRGRDTEAFF
>TRBD2|TRBV28|TRBJ2-5|-
TGTGCCAGCAGACAAACGGGACTAGCGGGAGGGGGAGAGACCCAGTACTTC
CASRQTGLAGGGETQYF
>-|TRBV18|TRBJ2-5|many
TGTGCCAGCTCACCACCGGGGGTGAGGGAGACCCAGTACTTC
CASSPPGVRETQYF
>TRBD1|TRBV27|TRBJ2-3|-
TGTGCCAGCAATGGACAGGACCCCGGTACGCAGTATTTT
CASNGQDPGTQYF
>TRBD1|TRBV4-1|TRBJ1-2|few
TGCGCCAGCAGCCAAGAAGGGGGGACAGGGGGCTACTATGGCTACACCTTC
CASSQEGGTGGYYGYTF
>-|TRBV9|TRBJ2-1|many
TGTGCCAGCAGCGTAGAGAACGCCAATGAGCAGTTCTTC
CASSVENANEQFF
>-|TRBV6-1|TRBJ2-1|few
TGTGCCAGCAGCGACTGGGACTACAATGAGCAGTTCTTC
CASSDWDYNEQFF
>TRBD2|TRBV11-3|TRBJ2-1|few
TGTGCCAGCAGCCAAGTTAGACGGACTAGCGGAAGCAATGAGCAGTTCTTC
CASSQVRRTSGSNEQFF
>-|TRBV28|TRBJ1-5|many
TGTGCCAGCGAGTTCGGCACAGTCTTCGATCAGCCCCAGCATTTT
CASEFGTVFDQPQHF
>TRBD2|TRBV6-4|TRBJ2-2|-
TGTGCCAGCAGTGAGAGGACTAGCGGGACCGGGGAGCTGTTTTTT
CASSERTSGTGELFF
>-|TRBV28|TRBJ2-1|many
TGTGCCAGCAGTTCCCCTTTCGCTCAGGAGTACAATGAGCAGTTCTTC
CASSSPFAQEYNEQFF
>TRBD1|TRBV24-1|TRBJ2-1|-
TGTGCCACCAGTGATTTCAAGGGGGCATCCTACAATGAGCAGTTCTTC
CATSDFKGASYNEQFF
>TRBD1|TRBV12-3/TRBV12-4|TRBJ1-2|few
TGTGCCAGCAGTTTAGGGACCGGGACAGGGGGCAATGGCTACACCTTC
CASSLGTGTGGNGYTF
>TRBD2|TRBV6-2/TRBV6-3|TRBJ2-3|-
TGTGCCAGCAGTCCGGGTGCTAGCGGGACAGCAACCACAGATACGCAGTATTTT
CASSPGASGTATTDTQYF
>TRBD1|TRBV24-1|TRBJ1-5|few
TGTGCCACCAGTGATTCCCCCGGGACAGTTAATAGCAATCAGCCCCAGCATTTT
CATSDSPGTVNSNQPQHF
>-|TRBV12-3/TRBV12-4|TRBJ2-7|-
TGTGCCAGCAGTTCGTTCCTGAACCGCTACGAGCAGTACTTC
CASSSFLNRYEQYF
>-|TRBV4-1|TRBJ2-3|-
TGCGCCAGCAGCCAAGATCGGGGAGACCCTAGCACAGATACGCAGTATTTT
CASSQDRGDPSTDTQYF
>TRBD1|TRBV6-1|TRBJ2-1|-
TGTGCCAGCCGAAACAATGGGGTGGGACAGGAGAATATCAATGAGCAGTTCTTC
CASRNNGVGQENINEQFF
>-|TRBV7-3|TRBJ2-1|-
TGTGCCAGCAGCTTAATTCCGGACCCCGGGAGTGAGCAGTTCTTC
CASSLIPDPGSEQFF
>-|TRBV20-1|TRBJ2-7|many
TGCAGTGCTAGTCGTGCCCTCGAGGGCGACGAGCAGTACTTC
CSASRALEGDEQYF
>-|TRBV24-1|TRBJ2-7|-
TGTGCCACCAGTGATCCCCGAGGACCTTCCTACGAGCAGTACTTC
CATSDPRGPSYEQYF
>-|TRBV12-3/TRBV12-4|TRBJ1-1|many
TGTGCCAGCAGATATTCCCCGATCACTGAAGCTTTCTTT
CASRYSPITEAFF